Presented here are 15 T cell receptor beta chains from one specimen sequenced in a study of T cells in tuberculosis (dated by TCRdb to 2016 to 2018). Sample time point, as interpreted from the label and publication: new active TB diagnosis, blood taken before or within 7 days of starting treatment. Receptor libraries were prepared by the immunoSEQ multiplex PCR assay. The clones in this table, taken by TCRdb from immuneACCESS, are in-frame only. Not every clone is retained; where verified, under half of the shortfall comes from an unresolved V gene, and the cause of the rest is unknown. This sample is represented by around 40,000 clones; roughly 95% of them were singletons. The ten largest clones represent about 4.7% of the sample. The sequencing here drew on PBMCs, taken at tuberculosis diagnosis. Receptors originate from an adult with tuberculosis.

This chain links TRBV6-6 with TRBJ1-2; D not certain. Deletions cut 0 bases from V and 4 bases from J, with 9 bases between. Germline CDR1 is MNHNY and CDR2 is SVGAGI (reference sequence). The CDR3 length is 14 residues. CDR3 region: CASSYSGEGYGYTF. The CDR3 DNA sequence: TGTGCCAGCAGTTACTCCGGGGAAGGCTATGGCTACACCTTC.

V is TRBV18 and J is TRBJ1-1; 8 bases fit TRBD1. This CDR3 comprises 14 residues. Looked up from germline, CDR1 is KGHSH and CDR2 is LQKENI. V lost 5 bases, J lost 2 bases, and 4 bases stayed unmatched. CDR3 amino acids: CASSGTGGNTEAFF. CDR3 bases: TGTGCCAGCTCAGGAACAGGGGGAAACACTGAAGCTTTCTTT.

V gene TRBV2 combines with J gene TRBJ2-1; 9 nucleotides align to TRBD2. The V gene end was trimmed by 6 bases and the J gene end by 3 bases; junction bases not matched to a gene: 9. This CDR3 comprises 16 residues. From germline, CDR1 is SNHLY and CDR2 FYNNEI. Here the CDR3 DNA reads TGTGCCAGCAGGGAGAGAGCGGGGGGTTTCTACAATGAGCAGTTCTTC. Translation: CASRERAGGFYNEQFF.

The V call is TRBV7-2, the J call TRBJ2-5; D remains unclear. In germline, CDR1 is SGHTA, CDR2 FQGNSA. The CDR3 contains 15 residues. With 4 bases removed from V and 4 bases from J, the gap between germline ends came to 16 bases. The CDR3: CASSSTPVARETQYF. CDR3 in DNA: TGTGCCAGCAGCTCCACCCCGGTAGCTCGAGAGACCCAGTACTTC.

V usage is TRBV11-2 and J usage is TRBJ2-5; possibly TRBD1 for D (6 bases). The CDR3 runs to 14 residues. Germline V lookup: CDR1 SGHAT, CDR2 FQNNGV. V was shortened by 0 bases and J by 5 bases, with 10 bases between the two germline ends. The CDR3 nucleotides are TGTGCCAGCAGCTTAGAACGGCAGGGGGAGACCCAGTACTTC. Translated: CASSLERQGETQYF.

This chain links TRBV15 with TRBJ1-5; no definite D call. This CDR3 contains 16 residues. Germline V gene sequence: CDR1 LNHNV, CDR2 YYDKDF (reference sequence). Trimming removed 1 base at V and 2 bases at J, with 12 bases between. Written as DNA, the CDR3 is TGTGCCACCAGCAGAGGTGAGGGCTACGGCAATCAGCCCCAGCATTTT. Amino acids: CATSRGEGYGNQPQHF.

This chain joins TRBV5-1 and TRBJ1-6, with D possibly being TRBD1 (6 bases). The germline gives CDR1 SGHRS, CDR2 YFSETQ. CDR3 size: 14 residues. Trimming pared 4 bases from V and 6 bases from J, leaving 11 bases between. The CDR3 reads CASSTGTSNSPLHF. CDR3 DNA sequence: TGCGCCAGCAGCACCGGGACAAGTAATTCACCCCTCCACTTT.

The gene calls are TRBV5-1 and TRBJ2-6; possible D gene TRBD1, 6 bases. Germline loops: CDR1 SGHRS, CDR2 YFSETQ. V lost 1 base and J 0 bases, leaving 8 bases between the germline ends. This CDR3 is built from 16 residues. CDR3 residues: CASSLRGGSGANVLTF. Here the CDR3 DNA reads TGCGCCAGCAGCTTGAGAGGGGGCTCTGGGGCCAACGTCCTGACTTTC.

The chain couples TRBV27 to TRBJ2-7, with 7 positions matching TRBD2. V lost 7 bases to trimming and J lost 4 bases; unmatched junction nucleotides: 13. The CDR3 loop spans 15 amino acids. Germline values: CDR1 MNHEY, CDR2 SMNVEV (reference sequence). This CDR3 is CASTAGGFDSYEQYF. The CDR3 DNA follows: TGTGCCAGCACTGCCGGGGGGTTTGACTCGTACGAGCAGTACTTC.

This chain joins TRBV19 and TRBJ2-7, with D tentatively TRBD2 (6 bases). The CDR3 is 14 amino acids. The germline V gene has CDR1 LNHDA and CDR2 SQIVND (reference sequence). Trimming removed 6 bases from V and 1 base from J, with 13 bases in between. The CDR3 here is CASRPGDLSYEQYF. The CDR3 coding sequence is TGTGCCAGTAGGCCGGGGGACCTGTCCTACGAGCAGTACTTC.

This clone was seen only once. The CDR3 DNA is TGTGCCAGCAGCGCCGGGACAGGGAATCAGCCCCAGCATTTT. Its translation: CASSAGTGNQPQHF. The chain links TRBV7-2 to TRBJ1-5; 9 bases agree with TRBD1. With 5 bases clipped from V and 4 bases from J, the junction kept 3 bases outside the gene matches. The CDR3 runs 14 residues. CDR1 is SGHTA and CDR2 is FQGNSA in the germline V gene.

The chain employs TRBV2 and TRBJ1-2, with TRBD1 as a possible D gene (5 bases). Trimming removed 6 bases at V and 4 bases at J, with 9 bases between. This CDR3 comprises 12 residues. CDR1 and CDR2 (germline): SNHLY, FYNNEI. CDR3 residues: CASRAGIYGYTF. CDR3 nucleotides: TGTGCCAGCAGGGCAGGGATCTATGGCTACACCTTC.

This clone was counted a single time. This sequence joins TRBV2 and TRBJ2-7; maybe TRBD1 (6 bases). V was cut by 6 bases and J by 4 bases, with 13 bases left in between. The CDR3 totals 13 residues. Germline CDR1 reads SNHLY; CDR2 reads FYNNEI. The DNA of the CDR3 is TGTGCCAGCAGCGACAGGAGGACGTACGAGCAGTACTTC. Amino acid sequence: CASSDRRTYEQYF.

This clone appeared once. The gene calls are TRBV28 and TRBJ2-5; weak D call: TRBD2 (6 bases). Germline lookup yields CDR1 MDHEN and CDR2 SYDVKM. This CDR3 comprises 16 residues. V was shortened by 6 bases and J by 5 bases, with 22 bases between the two germline ends. CDR3 DNA: TGTGCCAGCAGCCTCGGGGGTCCACCCTTCCCGGAGACCCAGTACTTC. Its protein product is CASSLGGPPFPETQYF.

This chain links TRBV7-2 with TRBJ1-2; 9 nucleotides line up with TRBD1. Trimming removed 5 bases from V and 7 bases from J; junction bases left unmatched: 8. CDR1 SGHTA and CDR2 FQGNSA come from the germline V gene. The CDR3 spans 14 residues. CDR3 region: CASSGGTGWSGYTF. Written as DNA, the CDR3 is TGTGCCAGCAGCGGAGGGACAGGGTGGAGTGGCTACACCTTC.